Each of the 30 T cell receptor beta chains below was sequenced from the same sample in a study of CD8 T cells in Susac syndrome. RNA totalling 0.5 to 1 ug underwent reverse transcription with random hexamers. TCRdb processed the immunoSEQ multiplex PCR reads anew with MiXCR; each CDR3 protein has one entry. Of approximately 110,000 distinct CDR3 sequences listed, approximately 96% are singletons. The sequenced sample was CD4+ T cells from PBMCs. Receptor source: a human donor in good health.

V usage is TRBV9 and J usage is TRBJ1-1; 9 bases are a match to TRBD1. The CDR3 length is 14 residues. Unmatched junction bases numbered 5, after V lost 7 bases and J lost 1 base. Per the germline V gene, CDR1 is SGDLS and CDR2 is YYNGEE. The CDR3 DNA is TGTGCCAGCGCGCGACAGGGGGAGAACACTGAAGCTTTCTTT. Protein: CASARQGENTEAFF.

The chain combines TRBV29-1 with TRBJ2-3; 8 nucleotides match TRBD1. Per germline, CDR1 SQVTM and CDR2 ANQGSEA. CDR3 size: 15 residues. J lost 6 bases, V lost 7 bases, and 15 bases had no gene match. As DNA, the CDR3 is TGCAGCGCCGGGGGTGGGGGCAGGGGGCTCGATACGCAGTATTTT. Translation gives CSAGGGGRGLDTQYF.

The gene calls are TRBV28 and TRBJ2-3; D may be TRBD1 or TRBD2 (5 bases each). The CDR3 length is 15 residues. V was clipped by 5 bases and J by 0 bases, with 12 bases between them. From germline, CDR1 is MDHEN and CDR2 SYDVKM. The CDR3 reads CASSGGASSTDTQYF. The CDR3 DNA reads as TGTGCCAGCAGTGGGGGAGCGTCTAGCACAGATACGCAGTATTTT.

CDR3 sequence (DNA): TGTGCCAGCAGCTTAGAGGGGCTAGCGTTTGGTCAAGCAGAGACCCAGTACTTC. This encodes CASSLEGLAFGQAETQYF. The rearrangement uses TRBV7-2 and TRBJ2-5, with D possibly matching TRBD2 (6 bases). Between the trimmed V and J ends, which lost 1 base and 4 bases, there was a span of 22 bases. CDR1 is SGHTA, CDR2 FQGNSA, per germline. The length of the CDR3 is 18 residues.

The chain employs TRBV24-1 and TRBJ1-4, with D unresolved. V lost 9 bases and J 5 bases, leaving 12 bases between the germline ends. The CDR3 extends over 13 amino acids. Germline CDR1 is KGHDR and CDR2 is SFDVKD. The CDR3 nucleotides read TGTGCCACCTCCGACGGAGCAAATGAAAAACTGTTTTTT. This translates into CATSDGANEKLFF.

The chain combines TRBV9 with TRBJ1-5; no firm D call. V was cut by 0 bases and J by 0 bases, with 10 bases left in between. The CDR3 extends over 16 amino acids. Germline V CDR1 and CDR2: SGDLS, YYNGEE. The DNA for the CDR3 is TGTGCCAGCAGCGTAGGGATAGGGAATAGCAATCAGCCCCAGCATTTT. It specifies CASSVGIGNSNQPQHF.

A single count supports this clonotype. The DNA of the CDR3 is TGTGCCAGCAGGCCCTCGGGGGTAAGCAATCAGCCCCAGCATTTT. This codes for CASRPSGVSNQPQHF. This chain connects TRBV6-5 to TRBJ1-5; D is perhaps TRBD1 (5 bases). Per the germline V gene, CDR1 is MNHEY and CDR2 is SVGAGI. The V and J ends lost 6 bases and 1 base respectively, with 13 bases between them. The CDR3 loop spans 15 amino acids.

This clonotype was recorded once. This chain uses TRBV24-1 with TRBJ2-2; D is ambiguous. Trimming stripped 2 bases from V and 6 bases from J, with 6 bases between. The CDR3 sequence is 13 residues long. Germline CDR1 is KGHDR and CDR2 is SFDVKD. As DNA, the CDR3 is TGTGCCACCAGTGATTGGCGATCCGGGGAGCTGTTTTTT. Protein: CATSDWRSGELFF.

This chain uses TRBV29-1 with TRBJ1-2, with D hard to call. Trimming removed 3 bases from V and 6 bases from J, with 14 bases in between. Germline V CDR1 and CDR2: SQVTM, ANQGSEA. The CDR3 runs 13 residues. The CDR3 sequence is CSVETFPRDGYTF. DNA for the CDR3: TGCAGCGTTGAGACGTTCCCACGGGATGGCTACACCTTC. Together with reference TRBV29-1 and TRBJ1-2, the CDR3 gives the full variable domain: SAVISQKPSRDICQRGTSLTIQCQVDSQVTMMFWYRQQPGQSLTLIATANQGSEATYESGFVIDKFPISRPNLTFSTLTVSNMSPEDSSIYLCSVETFPRDGYTFGSGTRLTVV.

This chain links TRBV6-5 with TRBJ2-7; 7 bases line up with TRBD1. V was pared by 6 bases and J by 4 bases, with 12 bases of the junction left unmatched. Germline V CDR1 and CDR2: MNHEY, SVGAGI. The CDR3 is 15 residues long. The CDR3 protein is CASSLSPGTEYEQYF. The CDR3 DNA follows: TGTGCCAGCAGCCTTAGTCCCGGGACAGAATACGAGCAGTACTTC.

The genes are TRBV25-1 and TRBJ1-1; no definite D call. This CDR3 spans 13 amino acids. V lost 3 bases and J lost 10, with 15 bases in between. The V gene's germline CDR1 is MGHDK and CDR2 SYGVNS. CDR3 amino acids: CASSEFLGGGAFF. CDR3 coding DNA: TGTGCCAGCAGTGAGTTTTTGGGAGGAGGAGCTTTCTTT.

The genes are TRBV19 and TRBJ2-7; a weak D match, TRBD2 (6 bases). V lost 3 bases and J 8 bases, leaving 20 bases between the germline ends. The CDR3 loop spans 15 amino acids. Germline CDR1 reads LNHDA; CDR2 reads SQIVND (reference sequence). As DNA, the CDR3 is TGTGCCAGTAGTATCCCGGGAGAGGCCAGGATTCAGCAGTACTTC. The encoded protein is CASSIPGEARIQQYF.

The CDR3, as DNA: TGTGCCAGCAGTCCTCGGACTAGCAACACCGGGGAGCTGTTTTTT. This encodes CASSPRTSNTGELFF. V is TRBV6-5 and J is TRBJ2-2; 8 bases align to TRBD2. Germline loops: CDR1 MNHEY, CDR2 SVGAGI. The CDR3 consists of 15 residues. V gave up 5 bases and J gave up 2 bases; unmatched junction bases: 4.

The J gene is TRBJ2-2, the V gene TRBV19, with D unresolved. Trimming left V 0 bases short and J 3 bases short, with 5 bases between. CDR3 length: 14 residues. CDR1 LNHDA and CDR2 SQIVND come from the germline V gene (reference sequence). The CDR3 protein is CASSIEADTGELFF. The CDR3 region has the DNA TGTGCCAGTAGTATAGAGGCGGACACCGGGGAGCTGTTTTTT.

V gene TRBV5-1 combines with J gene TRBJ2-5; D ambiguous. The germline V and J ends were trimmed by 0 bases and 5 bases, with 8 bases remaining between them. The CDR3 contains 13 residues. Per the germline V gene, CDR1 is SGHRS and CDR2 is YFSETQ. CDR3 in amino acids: CASSLEARETQYF. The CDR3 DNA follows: TGCGCCAGCAGCTTGGAGGCGCGGGAGACCCAGTACTTC.

The CDR3 DNA reads as TGTGCCACCCGACGCACAGATACGCAGTATTTT. Translated: CATRRTDTQYF. This chain joins TRBV12-3 or TRBV12-4 and TRBJ2-3; D is ambiguous. Trimming removed 10 bases from V and 1 base from J, with 6 bases in between. The CDR3 is 11 amino acids.

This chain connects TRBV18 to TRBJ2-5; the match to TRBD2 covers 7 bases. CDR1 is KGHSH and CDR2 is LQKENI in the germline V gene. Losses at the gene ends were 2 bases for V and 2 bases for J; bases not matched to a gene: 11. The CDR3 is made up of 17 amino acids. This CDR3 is CASSPLKLALLQETQYF. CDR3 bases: TGTGCCAGCTCACCATTAAAACTAGCGCTGCTTCAAGAGACCCAGTACTTC.

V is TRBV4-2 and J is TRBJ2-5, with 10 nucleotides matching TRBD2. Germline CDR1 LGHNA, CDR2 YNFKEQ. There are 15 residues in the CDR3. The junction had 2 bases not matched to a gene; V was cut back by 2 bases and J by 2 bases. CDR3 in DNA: TGTGCCAGCAGCCAAAGCGGGGGGGTTCAAGAGACCCAGTACTTC. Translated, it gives CASSQSGGVQETQYF.

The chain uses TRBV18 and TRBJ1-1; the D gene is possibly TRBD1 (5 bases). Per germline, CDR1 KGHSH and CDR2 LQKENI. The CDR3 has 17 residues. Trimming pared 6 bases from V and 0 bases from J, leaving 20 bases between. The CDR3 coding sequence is TGTGCCAGCTCCCTCACGGGGCCAAGTAATATGAACACTGAAGCTTTCTTT. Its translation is CASSLTGPSNMNTEAFF.

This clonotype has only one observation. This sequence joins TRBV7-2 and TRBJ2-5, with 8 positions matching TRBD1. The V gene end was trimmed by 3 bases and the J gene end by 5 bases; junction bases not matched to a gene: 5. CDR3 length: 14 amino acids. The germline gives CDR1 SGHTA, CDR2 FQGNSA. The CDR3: CASSLSQGAETQYF. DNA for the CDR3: TGTGCCAGCAGCTTGAGCCAGGGGGCGGAGACCCAGTACTTC.

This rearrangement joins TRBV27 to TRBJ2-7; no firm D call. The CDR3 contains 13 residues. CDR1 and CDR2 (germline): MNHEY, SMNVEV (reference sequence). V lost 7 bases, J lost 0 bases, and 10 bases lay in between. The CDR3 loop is CASIDSSSYEQYF. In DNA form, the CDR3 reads TGTGCCAGCATCGACTCCTCCTCCTACGAGCAGTACTTC.

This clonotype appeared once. The CDR3 DNA follows: TGTGCCAGCAGCTTAGGGGCCGCAAGGATGGGTGGCTACACCTTC. It translates to CASSLGAARMGGYTF. This chain uses TRBV7-2 with TRBJ1-2; D ambiguous. With 1 base removed from V and 7 bases from J, the gap between germline ends came to 16 bases. CDR3 length: 15 residues. The germline CDR1 and CDR2 sequences are SGHTA and FQGNSA.

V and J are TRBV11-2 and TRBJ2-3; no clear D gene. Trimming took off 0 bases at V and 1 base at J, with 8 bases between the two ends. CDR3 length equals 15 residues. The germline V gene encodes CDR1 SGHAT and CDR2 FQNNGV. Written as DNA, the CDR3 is TGTGCCAGCAGCTTAGATCGAAAGGGCACAGATACGCAGTATTTT. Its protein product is CASSLDRKGTDTQYF.

The CDR3 coding sequence is TGCAGTGCTACCGGGGGCAGGGATGAGCAGTTCTTC. This codes for CSATGGRDEQFF. This sequence joins TRBV20-1 and TRBJ2-1, with D perhaps matching TRBD1 or TRBD2 (6 bases each). The length of the CDR3 is 12 residues. V shed 4 bases and J shed 8 bases, with 12 bases lying between them. Germline V gene lookup returns CDR1 DFQATT and CDR2 SNEGSKA (reference sequence).

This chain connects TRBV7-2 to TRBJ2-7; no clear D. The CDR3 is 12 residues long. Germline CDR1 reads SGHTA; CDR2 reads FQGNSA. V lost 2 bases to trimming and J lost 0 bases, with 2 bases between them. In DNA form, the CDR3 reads TGTGCCAGCAGCTTACCCTCCTACGAGCAGTACTTC. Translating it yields CASSLPSYEQYF.

The CDR3 nucleotides are TGTGCCAGCAAAATGGGGGGAGGCTACGAGCAGTACTTC. Translated, it gives CASKMGGGYEQYF. This chain uses TRBV3-1 with TRBJ2-7; TRBD2 is a possible D gene (6 bases). Germline-derived CDR1 and CDR2 are LGHDT and YNNKEL (reference sequence). The ends were cut back, 7 bases at V and 3 bases at J, with 13 bases in the middle. CDR3 length: 13 residues.

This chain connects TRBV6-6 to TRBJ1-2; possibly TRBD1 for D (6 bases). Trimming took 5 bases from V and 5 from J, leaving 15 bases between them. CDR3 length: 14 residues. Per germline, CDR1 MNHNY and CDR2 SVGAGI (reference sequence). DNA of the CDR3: TGTGCCAGCAGTCCCCGGGACAAGGAATATGGCTACACCTTC. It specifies CASSPRDKEYGYTF.

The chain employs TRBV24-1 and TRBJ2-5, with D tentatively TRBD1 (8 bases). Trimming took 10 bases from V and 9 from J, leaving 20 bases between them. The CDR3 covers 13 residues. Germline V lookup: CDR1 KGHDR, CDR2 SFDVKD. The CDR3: CATQGAQGGAQYF. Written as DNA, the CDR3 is TGTGCCACGCAGGGGGCGCAGGGGGGGGCCCAGTACTTC.

The CDR3 DNA is TGTGCCAGCAGCCCAGCGGAAGATACGCAGTATTTT. This encodes CASSPAEDTQYF. This chain joins TRBV3-1 and TRBJ2-3; tentatively, D is TRBD2 (5 bases). This CDR3 has 12 amino acids. The ends were cut back, 4 bases at V and 5 bases at J, with 7 bases in the middle. CDR1 and CDR2 from the germline V gene are LGHDT and YNNKEL (reference sequence).

CDR3 sequence: CASTLTSGKGAGELFF. CDR3 DNA sequence: TGTGCCAGCACTTTAACCTCGGGGAAGGGCGCCGGGGAGCTGTTTTTT. The V gene is TRBV6-6, the J gene TRBJ2-2; possibly TRBD2 for D (5 bases). There are 16 residues in the CDR3. The V end lost 7 bases, the J end lost 6 bases, and 21 bases lay between the germline ends. Germline V gene lookup returns CDR1 MNHNY and CDR2 SVGAGI (reference sequence).